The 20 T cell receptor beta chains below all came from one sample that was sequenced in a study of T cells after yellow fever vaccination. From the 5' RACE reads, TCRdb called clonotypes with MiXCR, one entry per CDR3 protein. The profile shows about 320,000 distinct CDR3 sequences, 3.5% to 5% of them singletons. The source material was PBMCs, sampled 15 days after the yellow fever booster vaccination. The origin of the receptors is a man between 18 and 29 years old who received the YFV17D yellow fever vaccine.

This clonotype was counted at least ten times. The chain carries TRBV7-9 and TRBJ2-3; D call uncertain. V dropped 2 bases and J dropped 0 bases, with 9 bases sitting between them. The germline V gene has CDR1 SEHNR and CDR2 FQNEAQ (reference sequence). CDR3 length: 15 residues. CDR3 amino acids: CASSLSTTSTDTQYF. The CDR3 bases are TGTGCCAGCAGCTTATCGACCACCAGCACAGATACGCAGTATTTT. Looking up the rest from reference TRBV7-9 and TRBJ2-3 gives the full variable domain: DTGVSQNPRHKITKRGQNVTFRCDPISEHNRLYWYRQTLGQGPEFLTYFQNEAQLEKSRLLSDRFSAERPKGSFSTLEIQRTEQGDSAMYLCASSLSTTSTDTQYFGPGTRLTVL.

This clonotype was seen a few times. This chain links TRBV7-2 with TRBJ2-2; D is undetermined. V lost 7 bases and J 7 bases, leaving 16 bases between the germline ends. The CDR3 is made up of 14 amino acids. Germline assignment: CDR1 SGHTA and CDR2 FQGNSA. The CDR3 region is CASTRTEHGGELFF. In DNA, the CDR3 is TGTGCCAGCACCAGGACGGAACACGGCGGGGAGCTGTTTTTT.

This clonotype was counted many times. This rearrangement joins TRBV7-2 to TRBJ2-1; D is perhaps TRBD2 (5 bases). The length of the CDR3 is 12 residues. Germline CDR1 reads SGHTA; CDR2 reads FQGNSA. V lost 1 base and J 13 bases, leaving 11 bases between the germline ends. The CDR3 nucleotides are TGTGCCAGCAGCTTAGAGTACGGGATTCAGTTCTTC. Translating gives CASSLEYGIQFF.

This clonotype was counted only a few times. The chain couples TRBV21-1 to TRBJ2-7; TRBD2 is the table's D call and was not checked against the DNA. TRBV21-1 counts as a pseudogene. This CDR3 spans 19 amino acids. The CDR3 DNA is TGTGCCAGCAGCAACCCTGAGAAAAGGACTAGCGGGGGGAGCTACGAGCAGTACTTC. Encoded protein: CASSNPEKRTSGGSYEQYF.

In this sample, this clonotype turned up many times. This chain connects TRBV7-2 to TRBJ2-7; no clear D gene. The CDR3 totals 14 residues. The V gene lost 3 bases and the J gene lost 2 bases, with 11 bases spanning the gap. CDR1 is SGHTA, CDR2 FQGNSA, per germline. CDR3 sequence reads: CASSFVPVTYEQYF. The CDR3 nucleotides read TGTGCCAGCAGCTTTGTCCCGGTTACCTACGAGCAGTACTTC.

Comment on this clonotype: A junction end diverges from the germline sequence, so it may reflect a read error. The CDR3 DNA follows: TGCGCCAGCAAAGGAACGACAGACCACGAGACCCAGTACTTC. Its translation: CASKGTTDHETQYF. V and J are TRBV5-1 and TRBJ2-5, with a tentative D call TRBD1 (5 bases). CDR1 SGHRS and CDR2 YFSETQ come from the germline V gene. The CDR3 contains 14 residues. The full variable domain, rest sourced from reference TRBV5-1 and TRBJ2-5, is KAGVTQTPRYLIKTRGQQVTLSCSPISGHRSVSWYQQTPGQGLQFLFEYFSETQRNKGNFPGRFSGRQFSNSRSEMNVSTLELGDSALYLCASKGTTDHETQYFGPGTRLLVL.

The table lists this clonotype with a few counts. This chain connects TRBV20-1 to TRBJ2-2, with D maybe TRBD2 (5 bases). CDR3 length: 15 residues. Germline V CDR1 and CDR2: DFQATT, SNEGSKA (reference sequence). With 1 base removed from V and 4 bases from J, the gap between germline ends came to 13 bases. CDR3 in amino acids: CSARAFGGPTGELFF. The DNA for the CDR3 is TGCAGTGCTAGAGCTTTCGGCGGGCCCACCGGGGAGCTGTTTTTT.

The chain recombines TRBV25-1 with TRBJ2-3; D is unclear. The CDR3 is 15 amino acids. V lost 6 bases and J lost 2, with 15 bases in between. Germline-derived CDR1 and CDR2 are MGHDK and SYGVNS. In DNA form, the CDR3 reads TGTGCCAGCAGCCAGGTTCCTACCCCCACAGATACGCAGTATTTT. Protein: CASSQVPTPTDTQYF.

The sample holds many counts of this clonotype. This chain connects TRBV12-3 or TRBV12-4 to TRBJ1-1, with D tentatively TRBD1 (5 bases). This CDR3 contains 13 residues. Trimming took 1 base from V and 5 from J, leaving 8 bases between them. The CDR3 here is CASSLVDRTEAFF. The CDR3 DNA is TGTGCCAGCAGTTTAGTTGACAGAACTGAAGCTTTCTTT.

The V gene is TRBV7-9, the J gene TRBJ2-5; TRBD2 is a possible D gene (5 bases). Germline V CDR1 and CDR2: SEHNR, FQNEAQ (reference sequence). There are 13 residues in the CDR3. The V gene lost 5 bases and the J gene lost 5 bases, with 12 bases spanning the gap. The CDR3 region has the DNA TGTGCCAGCAGCCGGACTCGAGGGGAGACCCAGTACTTC. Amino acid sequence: CASSRTRGETQYF.

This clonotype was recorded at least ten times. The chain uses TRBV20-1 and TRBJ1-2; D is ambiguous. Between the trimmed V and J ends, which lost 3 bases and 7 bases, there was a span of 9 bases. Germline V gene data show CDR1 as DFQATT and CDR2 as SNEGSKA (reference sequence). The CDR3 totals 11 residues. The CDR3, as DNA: TGCAGTGCTAGTCTTCGGTCTGGCTACACCTTC. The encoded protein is CSASLRSGYTF.

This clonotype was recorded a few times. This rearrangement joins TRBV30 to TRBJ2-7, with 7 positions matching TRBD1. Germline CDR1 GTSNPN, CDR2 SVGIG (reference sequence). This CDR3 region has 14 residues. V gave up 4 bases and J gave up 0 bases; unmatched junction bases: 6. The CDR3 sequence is CAWTTGPSSYEQYF. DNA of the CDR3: TGTGCCTGGACGACAGGGCCCTCCTCCTACGAGCAGTACTTC.

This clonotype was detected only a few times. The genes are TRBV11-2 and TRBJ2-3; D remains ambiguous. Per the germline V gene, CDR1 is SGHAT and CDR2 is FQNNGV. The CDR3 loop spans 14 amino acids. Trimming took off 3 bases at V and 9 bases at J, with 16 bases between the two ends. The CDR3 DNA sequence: TGTGCCAGCAGCTTGGGGTCGTTAGTGAAGACGCAGTATTTT. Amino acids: CASSLGSLVKTQYF.

The CDR3 loop is CASSQESSTGELFF. CDR3 in DNA: TGCGCCAGCAGCCAAGAGAGTAGCACCGGGGAGCTGTTTTTT. This sequence joins TRBV4-3 and TRBJ2-2; no clear D gene. The ends were cut back, 0 bases at V and 4 bases at J, with 6 bases in the middle. Germline lookup yields CDR1 LGHNA and CDR2 YSLEER. This CDR3 has 14 amino acids.

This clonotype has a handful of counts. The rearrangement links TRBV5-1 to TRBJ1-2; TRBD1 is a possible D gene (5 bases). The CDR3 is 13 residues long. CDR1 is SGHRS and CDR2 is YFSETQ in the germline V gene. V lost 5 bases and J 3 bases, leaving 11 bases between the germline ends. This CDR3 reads CASSEGIDYGYTF. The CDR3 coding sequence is TGCGCCAGCAGTGAGGGGATCGACTATGGCTACACCTTC.

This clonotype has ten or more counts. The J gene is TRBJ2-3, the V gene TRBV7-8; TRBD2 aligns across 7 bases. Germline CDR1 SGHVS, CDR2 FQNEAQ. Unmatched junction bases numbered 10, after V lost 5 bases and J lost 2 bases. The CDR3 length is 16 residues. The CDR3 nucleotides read TGTGCCAGCAGCCACCGCAGGGACTATGTCACAGATACGCAGTATTTT. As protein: CASSHRRDYVTDTQYF.

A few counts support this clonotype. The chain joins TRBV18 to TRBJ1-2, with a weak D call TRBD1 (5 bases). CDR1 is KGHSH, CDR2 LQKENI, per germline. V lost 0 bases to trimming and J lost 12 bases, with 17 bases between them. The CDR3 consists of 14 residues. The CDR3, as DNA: TGTGCCAGCTCACCACCGGAGAGTAATTGGGGGAACACCTTC. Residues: CASSPPESNWGNTF.

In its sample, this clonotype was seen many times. This chain's CDR3 is CASSLGQGARETQYF. CDR3 coding DNA: TGTGCCAGCAGTTTGGGACAGGGGGCACGAGAGACCCAGTACTTC. The chain combines TRBV12-3 or TRBV12-4 with TRBJ2-5; 12 bases agree with TRBD1. Losses at the gene ends were 3 bases for V and 4 bases for J; bases not matched to a gene: 3. This CDR3 has 15 amino acids.

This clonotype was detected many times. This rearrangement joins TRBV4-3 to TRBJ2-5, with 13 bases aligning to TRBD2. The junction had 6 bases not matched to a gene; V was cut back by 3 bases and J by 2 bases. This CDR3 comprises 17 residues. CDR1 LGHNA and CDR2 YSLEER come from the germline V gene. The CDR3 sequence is CASSHLTSGGGQETQYF. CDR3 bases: TGCGCCAGCAGCCACTTAACTAGCGGGGGGGGACAAGAGACCCAGTACTTC.

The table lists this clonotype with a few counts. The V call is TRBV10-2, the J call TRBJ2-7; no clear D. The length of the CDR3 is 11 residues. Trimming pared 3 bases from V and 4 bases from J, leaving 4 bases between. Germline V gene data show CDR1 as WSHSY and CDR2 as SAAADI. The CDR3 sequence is CASSDMYEQYF. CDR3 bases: TGCGCCAGCAGTGACATGTACGAGCAGTACTTC.